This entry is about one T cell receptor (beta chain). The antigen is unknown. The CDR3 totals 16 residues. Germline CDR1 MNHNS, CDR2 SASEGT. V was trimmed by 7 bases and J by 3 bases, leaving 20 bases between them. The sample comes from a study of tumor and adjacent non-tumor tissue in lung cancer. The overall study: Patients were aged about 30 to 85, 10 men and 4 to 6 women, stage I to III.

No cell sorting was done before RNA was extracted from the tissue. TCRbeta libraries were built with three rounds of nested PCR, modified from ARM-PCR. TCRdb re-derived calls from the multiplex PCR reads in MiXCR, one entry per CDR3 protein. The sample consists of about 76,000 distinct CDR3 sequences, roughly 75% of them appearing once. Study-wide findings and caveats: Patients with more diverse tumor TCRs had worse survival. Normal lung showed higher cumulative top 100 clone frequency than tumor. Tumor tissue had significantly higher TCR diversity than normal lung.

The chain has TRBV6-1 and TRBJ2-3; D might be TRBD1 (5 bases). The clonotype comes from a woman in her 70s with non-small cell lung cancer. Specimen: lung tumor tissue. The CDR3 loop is CASTLWTWGATDTQYF. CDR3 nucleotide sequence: TGTGCCAGCACGCTGTGGACATGGGGCGCGACAGATACGCAGTATTTT.